This TCR beta chain derives from a study of graft-versus-host responses after intestinal transplantation (dated by TCRdb to the early 2020s). Looking at the study overall: Multivisceral, liver-intestinal, or isolated intestinal transplants were received by the recipients. All recipients received anti-thymocyte globulin induction followed by maintenance tacrolimus and steroids for approximately 3 years. After intestinal transplantation, graft-versus-host and host-versus-graft alloreactive T cell clones were followed in the graft, circulation and bone marrow using bulk TCR-beta CDR3 sequencing. To identify alloreactive clones, pre-transplant mixed lymphocyte reaction products were sequenced and compared with unstimulated pre-transplant donor and recipient T cells. The cohort enrolled about two dozen intestinal transplant recipients, one of whom was a retransplant, and 3 patients without pretransplant specimens were excluded. A peak of at least 4% donor T cells among recipient peripheral blood mononuclear cells was the definition used for donor T cell macrochimerism. Rather than being sequenced by the commercial service, samples from a few later patients were sequenced in-house on an Illumina MiSeq and processed with MiXCR.

What the research found in general, with its limitations: The conclusions were limited by the relatively low number and heterogeneity of the intestinal transplant patients. GvH clones were detected in recipient bone marrow, and some of these GvH clones were observed earlier in ileal mucosa or blood, consistent with an intestinal mucosal origin. Early after transplant, peak levels of circulating GvH clones were associated with declines in HvG clones. High GvH to HvG T cell clonal ratios were observed in the allografts of patients with donor T cell macrochimerism.

CDR1 and CDR2 are read off the germline V gene as KGHSH and LQKENI. Unmatched junction bases come to 18, with V trimmed by 5 bases and J by 3 bases. The CDR3 covers 20 residues, taking in both the cysteine and the phenylalanine. The kept DNA is CDR3 alone, 60 bases in frame from the first base. Receptor amplification or capture employed the immunoSEQ multiplex PCR assay. For most patients, genomic DNA was subjected to high-throughput TCR-beta CDR3 sequencing by Adaptive Biotechnologies. The original pipeline was this. TCR sequencing data for approximately 19 patients were retrieved from Adaptive's ImmunoSEQ software; a few other patients were processed with MiXCR and VDJtools. CDR3 nucleotide sequences shared between donor and recipient were removed because their origin could not be assigned. To count as alloreactive, a clone needed at least 2-fold expansion over unstimulated cells and a minimum CFSE-low frequency of 0.002% (template counts) or 0.001% (read counts). Mappable clones were those detected in sequenced pre-transplant spleen, lymph node, or MLR CFSE-low populations of the donor or recipient. Cumulative frequency of alloreactive clones was calculated as a percentage of all sequences weighted by copy number. Imported from immuneACCESS, the table was reduced by TCRdb to in-frame sequences with V and J called. These copies leave out some clones; in studies compared against another copy, an unresolved V gene accounts for under half, and the cause of the remainder is not known. V, J and clone size are those of that table, while D and trimming were read from the DNA. The sample profile shows 7,500 to 10,000 clones; around four fifths of them were found once. The ten biggest clones cover about 24% of the sample.

Dithiothreitol, EDTA incubations and collagenase D digestion were used to isolate intraepithelial and lamina propria lymphocytes from graft specimens. Bulk TCR-beta sequencing was performed on serial intestinal graft biopsy specimens collected as late as 600 days after transplant. Points on this clone: Its antigen specificity is not known. No base quality values were provided; no much bigger clone lies one nucleotide off.

This receptor was taken from a human patient who received an intestinal transplant, so some T cells may come from the graft donor. This material consisted of ileum tissue, taken less than 550 days after intestinal transplant. The chain was built from TRBV18 and TRBJ2-6, and 8 bases in between align with TRBD1. CDR3 region: CASSVRRPGQDLLGANVLTF. Read as DNA, the sequence is TGTGCCAGCTCAGTGCGCCGGCCGGGACAGGACCTCCTTGGGGCCAACGTCCTGACTTTC.